Presented here are 5 T cell receptor beta chains from one specimen sequenced in a study of shared clonotypes between healthy human individuals. Produced via immunoSEQ multiplex PCR; TCRdb's table is partial and in-frame only. The sample records over 2,000,000 clones, roughly 93% being singletons. CD45RO-negative CD8 cells positively selected for CCR7 made up the naive population, which excluded terminally differentiated effector memory CD45RA+ cells. The sample comprised naive CD8+ T cells from PBMCs. The receptors stem from a man aged 18-30 years in good health. Some clones in this sample may be carry-over from other donors' samples.

The CDR3 DNA follows: TGTGCCAGCAGTTCCCGACTGCCTAGCGGGAGGGCGTCTTACTACGAGCAGTACTTC. Protein sequence: CASSSRLPSGRASYYEQYF. The V and J genes are TRBV27 and TRBJ2-7; 12 nucleotides match TRBD2. The CDR3 has 19 residues. CDR1 and CDR2 from the germline V gene are MNHEY and SMNVEV (reference sequence). J gave up 3 bases and V 4 bases, and 16 bases lay outside the gene matches.

Points on this clone: Other DNA sequences from this sample encode an identical CDR3 as well. The chain employs TRBV6-1 and TRBJ2-1; 12 bases align to TRBD2. The germline CDR1 and CDR2 sequences are MNHNS and SASEGT. The CDR3 is made up of 15 amino acids. V lost 1 base and J lost 8; bases outside the gene matches: 3. In nucleotides, the CDR3 is TGTGCCAGCAGTGAAGGACTAGCGGGAGTTTATGAGCAGTTCTTC. Its protein product is CASSEGLAGVYEQFF.

A single count supports this clone. This chain joins TRBV30 and TRBJ2-7; D call uncertain. CDR1 GTSNPN and CDR2 SVGIG come from the germline V gene (reference sequence). Between the trimmed V and J ends, which lost 0 bases and 7 bases, there was a span of 7 bases. The CDR3 is 11 residues long. CDR3: CAWSVGWEQYF. CDR3 nucleotides: TGTGCCTGGAGTGTAGGGTGGGAGCAGTACTTC.

This clone was seen only once. The CDR3 region is CASSLRQGFSSYEQYF. The CDR3 DNA sequence: TGTGCCAGCAGTCTCCGACAGGGTTTTAGCTCCTACGAGCAGTACTTC. The chain links TRBV27 to TRBJ2-7; 7 bases match TRBD1. The CDR3 has 16 residues. The V segment lost 5 bases and the J segment 0 bases; nucleotides outside the gene matches: 10. Germline V gene sequence: CDR1 MNHEY, CDR2 SMNVEV (reference sequence).

For this clone: Sequence at one end of the junction differs from germline and may be a read error. V usage is TRBV11-2 and J usage is TRBJ2-3; perhaps TRBD2 as D (5 bases). CDR1 SGHAT and CDR2 FQNNGV come from the germline V gene. The CDR3 runs to 16 residues. The CDR3 loop reads CASSFRDYSSTDAQYF. The DNA of the CDR3 is TGTGCCAGCAGCTTTAGAGATTATTCTAGCACAGATGCGCAGTATTTT.